The entry that follows covers one T cell receptor (beta chain) sequence. The antigen is not known. Germline V gene sequence: CDR1 DFQATT, CDR2 SNEGSKA (reference sequence). CDR3 length: 15 residues. Synthesis of TCR beta cDNA relied on 5'RACE template switching carrying UMIs. TCRdb re-called the 5' RACE reads; every CDR3 protein appears as one record, without DNA. Its listing shows almost 450,000 distinct CDR3 sequences. The data belong to a study of T cells expressing NK-cell markers. Notes on the study in general: Dominant NKG2C+ clonotypes made up roughly 1.0-7.0% of CD8+ T cells in several donors.

The V gene is TRBV20-1, the J gene TRBJ1-1; TCRdb's D call, TRBD1, is unchecked because there is no DNA. The sequenced sample consisted of blood T cells: a sorted CD56 or NKG2C T cell subset, CD4+ or CD8+ T cells, or bulk PBMC T cells (not recorded which). The sequence derives from a woman between 18 and 70 years old in good health. CDR3 in amino acids: CSASEQGTMNTEAFF.